One sample yielded the 10 T cell receptor beta chains listed below, sequenced in a study of shared clonotypes between healthy human individuals. The protocol was immunoSEQ multiplex PCR, while the TCRdb copy is restricted to in-frame clones and leaves out a portion. The sample holds over 2 million clones, under 95% seen once. The sequencing input was naive CD4+ T cells from PBMCs. As for subset: CD45RA+ positively selected. The source of these receptors is a man aged 18 to 29 in good health. Some clones in this sample may be carry-over from other donors' samples.

The V gene is TRBV19, the J gene TRBJ2-7; either TRBD1 or TRBD2 may fit D (6 bases each). Germline assignment: CDR1 LNHDA and CDR2 SQIVND (reference sequence). This CDR3 is built from 14 residues. The V end was cut by 1 base, the J end by 6 bases, with 13 bases between. This CDR3 reads CASSIAGARGEQYF. The CDR3, as DNA: TGTGCCAGTAGTATAGCGGGGGCGCGAGGCGAGCAGTACTTC.

This clone was seen a handful of times. The rearrangement links TRBV18 to TRBJ1-1; 7 nucleotides match TRBD1. V trimming: 3 bases; J trimming: 6 bases; junction bases outside the gene matches: 4. This CDR3 spans 13 amino acids. Per germline, CDR1 KGHSH and CDR2 LQKENI. The DNA of the CDR3 is TGTGCCAGCTCACCTTCGCAGGGGGCTGAAGCTTTCTTT. It translates to CASSPSQGAEAFF. Supplemented by reference TRBV18 and TRBJ1-1, the full variable domain reads NAGVMQNPRHLVRRRGQEARLRCSPMKGHSHVYWYRQLPEEGLKFMVYLQKENIIDESGMPKERFSAEFPKEGPSILRIQQVVRGDSAAYFCASSPSQGAEAFFGQGTRLTVV.

Here the CDR3 reads CASRDSGRETQYF. For the CDR3, the DNA is TGTGCCAGCAGAGATTCCGGGCGGGAGACCCAGTACTTC. This chain joins TRBV19 and TRBJ2-5; D uncertain. V shed 9 bases and J shed 5 bases, with 16 bases lying between them. Per germline, CDR1 LNHDA and CDR2 SQIVND (reference sequence). The length of the CDR3 is 13 residues.

In DNA, the CDR3 is TGTGCCAGCGGGTCCAGGAGTAACTATGGCTACACCTTC. Translated, it gives CASGSRSNYGYTF. V is TRBV6-1 and J is TRBJ1-2, with D hard to call. The CDR3 totals 13 residues. CDR1 is MNHNS and CDR2 is SASEGT in the germline V gene. Deletions cut 8 bases from V and 1 base from J, with 11 bases between.

J is TRBJ1-6 and V is TRBV30; TRBD1 is a possible D gene (6 bases). With 5 bases removed from V and 5 bases from J, the gap between germline ends came to 16 bases. Per germline, CDR1 GTSNPN and CDR2 SVGIG (reference sequence). CDR3 length: 15 amino acids. CDR3 nucleotides: TGTGCCTGGCAGTTAGGGGGTATGGATAATTCACCCCTCCACTTT. Amino acids: CAWQLGGMDNSPLHF.

The chain uses TRBV28 and TRBJ1-2, with a possible D match to TRBD1 (5 bases). The germline V gene has CDR1 MDHEN and CDR2 SYDVKM. The V gene lost 5 bases and the J gene lost 4 bases, with 14 bases spanning the gap. This CDR3 has 14 amino acids. This CDR3 is CASSVAGRVYGYTF. The DNA for the CDR3 is TGTGCCAGCAGTGTGGCAGGGAGGGTCTATGGCTACACCTTC.

This sequence joins TRBV12-5 and TRBJ2-5; 10 nucleotides match TRBD1. The CDR3 consists of 15 residues. CDR1 and CDR2 (germline): LGHNT, FRNRAP. V was pared by 4 bases and J by 5 bases, with 7 bases of the junction left unmatched. The CDR3, as DNA: TGTGCTAGTGGTTCAGCGACAGGGGGCAGGGAGACCCAGTACTTC. This codes for CASGSATGGRETQYF.

This chain connects TRBV2 to TRBJ1-4; D call uncertain. V gave up 5 bases and J gave up 2 bases, with 6 bases separating them. The CDR3 totals 13 residues. Germline lookup yields CDR1 SNHLY and CDR2 FYNNEI. CDR3 nucleotide sequence: TGTGCCAGCAGTTATTCCACTAATGAAAAACTGTTTTTT. This sequence encodes CASSYSTNEKLFF.

The rearrangement links TRBV2 to TRBJ1-4; D might be TRBD1 (5 bases). Germline lookup yields CDR1 SNHLY and CDR2 FYNNEI. The V end lost 7 bases, the J end lost 3 bases, and 9 bases lay between the germline ends. The CDR3 has 13 residues. The CDR3, as DNA: TGTGCCAGCAAAGGGGTTTCTAATGAAAAACTGTTTTTT. The encoded protein is CASKGVSNEKLFF.

Details on this clone: In the same sample, other DNA sequences code for this CDR3. The chain recombines TRBV5-1 with TRBJ2-3, with 9 bases that match TRBD1. The CDR3 covers 15 residues. CDR1 and CDR2 (germline): SGHRS, YFSETQ. V dropped 1 base and J dropped 3; count of bases not matched to a gene: 3. The CDR3 spells CASSLRQGVTDTQYF. Written as DNA, the CDR3 is TGCGCCAGCAGCTTGCGACAGGGGGTTACAGATACGCAGTATTTT.